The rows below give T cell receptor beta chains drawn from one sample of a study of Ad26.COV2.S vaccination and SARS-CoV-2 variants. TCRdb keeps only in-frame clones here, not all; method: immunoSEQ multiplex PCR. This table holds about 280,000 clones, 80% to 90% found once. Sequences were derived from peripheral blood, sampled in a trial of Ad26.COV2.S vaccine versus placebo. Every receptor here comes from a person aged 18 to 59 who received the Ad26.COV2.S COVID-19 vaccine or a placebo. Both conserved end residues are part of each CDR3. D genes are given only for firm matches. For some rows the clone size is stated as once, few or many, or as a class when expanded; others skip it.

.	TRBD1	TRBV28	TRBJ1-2	CASSFLEIKGRGAYGYTF	TGTGCCAGCAGTTTTTTAGAGATAAAGGGCAGGGGGGCTTATGGCTACACCTTC
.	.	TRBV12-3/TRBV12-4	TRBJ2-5	CASSLYGETQYF	TGTGCCAGCAGTTTGTACGGGGAGACCCAGTACTTC
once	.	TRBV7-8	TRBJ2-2	CASSLYGGTGELFF	TGTGCCAGCAGCTTATACGGGGGCACCGGGGAGCTGTTTTTT
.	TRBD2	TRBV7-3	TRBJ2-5	CASSLGLAGTETQYF	TGTGCCAGCAGCTTAGGGCTAGCGGGGACAGAGACCCAGTACTTC
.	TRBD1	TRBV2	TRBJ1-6	CASSEAWRQGKSPLHF	TGTGCCAGCAGTGAAGCCTGGAGACAGGGAAAATCACCCCTCCACTTT
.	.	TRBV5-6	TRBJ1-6	CASRSSTGSYNSPLHF	TGTGCCAGCAGGAGCTCTACAGGCTCCTATAATTCACCCCTCCACTTT
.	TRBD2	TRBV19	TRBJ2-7	CASSTGLAAIYEQYF	TGTGCCAGTAGTACGGGACTAGCGGCAATCTACGAGCAGTACTTC
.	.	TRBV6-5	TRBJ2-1	CASSYESGSYNEQFF	TGTGCCAGCAGTTACGAAAGCGGCTCCTACAATGAGCAGTTCTTC
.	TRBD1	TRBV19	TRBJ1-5	CASSVTGRASYENQPQHF	TGTGCCAGTAGTGTGACAGGGCGCGCAAGCTACGAAAATCAGCCCCAGCATTTT
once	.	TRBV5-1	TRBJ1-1	CASSFRGFYTEAFF	TGCGCCAGCAGCTTTCGAGGGTTCTACACTGAAGCTTTCTTT
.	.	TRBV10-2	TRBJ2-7	CASSESGRGASSYEQYF	TGCGCCAGCAGTGAGTCAGGTCGGGGGGCCTCCTCCTACGAGCAGTACTTC
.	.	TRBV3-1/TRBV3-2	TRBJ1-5	CASSSGRIARGKNDGNQPQHF	TGTGCCAGCAGCTCCGGACGAATCGCTAGGGGGAAAAACGACGGCAATCAGCCCCAGCATTTT
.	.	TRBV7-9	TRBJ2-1	CASRDNEQFF	TGTGCCAGCAGGGACAATGAGCAGTTCTTC
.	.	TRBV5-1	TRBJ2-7	CASSLGTASYEQYF	TGCGCCAGCAGCTTGGGGACAGCGTCCTACGAGCAGTACTTC
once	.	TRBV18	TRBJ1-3	CASSPSHTLGNTIYF	TGTGCCAGCTCACCATCTCACACTCTCGGAAACACCATATATTTT
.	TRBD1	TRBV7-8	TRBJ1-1	CASSLVGGAGTEAFF	TGTGCCAGCAGCTTAGTAGGGGGCGCCGGCACTGAAGCTTTCTTT
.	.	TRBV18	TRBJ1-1	CASSPRTGDTEAFF	TGTGCCAGCTCACCACGGACCGGGGACACTGAAGCTTTCTTT
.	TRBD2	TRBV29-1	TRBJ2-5	CSVERLAGGRGETQYF	TGCAGCGTTGAAAGACTAGCGGGAGGGCGAGGGGAGACCCAGTACTTC
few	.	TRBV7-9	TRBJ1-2	CASSFTSGPRGGYTF	TGTGCCAGCAGCTTTACATCAGGTCCCCGCGGGGGCTACACCTTC
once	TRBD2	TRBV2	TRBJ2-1	CASASPGLANNEQFF	TGTGCCAGCGCAAGTCCGGGACTAGCGAACAATGAGCAGTTCTTC
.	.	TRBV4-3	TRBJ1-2	CASSQDRGGGYGYTF	TGCGCCAGCAGCCAAGACCGAGGGGGGGGCTATGGCTACACCTTC
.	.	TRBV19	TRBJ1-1	CASSGVQNTEAFF	TGTGCCAGTAGTGGGGTACAGAACACTGAAGCTTTCTTT
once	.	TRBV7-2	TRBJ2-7	CASSLWQGLEQYF	TGTGCCAGCAGCTTATGGCAGGGGCTCGAGCAGTACTTC
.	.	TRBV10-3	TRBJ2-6	CAITSTSSGANVLTF	TGTGCCATCACATCCACGTCCTCTGGGGCCAACGTCCTGACTTTC
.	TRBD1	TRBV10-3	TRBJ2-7	CAISEPGTGEDEQYF	TGTGCCATCAGTGAACCAGGGACAGGGGAAGACGAGCAGTACTTC
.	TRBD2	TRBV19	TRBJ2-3	CASSATSGGGVSTDTQYF	TGTGCCAGTAGTGCGACTAGCGGGGGGGGAGTGAGCACAGATACGCAGTATTTT
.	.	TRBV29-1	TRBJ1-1	CSYRPFLNTEAFF	TGCAGCTACAGACCATTCTTGAACACTGAAGCTTTCTTT
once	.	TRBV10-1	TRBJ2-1	CASSLSRGADEQFF	TGCGCCAGCAGTTTAAGCAGGGGGGCTGATGAGCAGTTCTTC
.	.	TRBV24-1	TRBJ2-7	CATSDGALPGEQYF	TGTGCCACCAGTGATGGGGCCCTGCCGGGGGAGCAGTACTTC
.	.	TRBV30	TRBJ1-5	CAWSVNRVQPQHF	TGTGCCTGGAGTGTTAATCGTGTTCAGCCCCAGCATTTT
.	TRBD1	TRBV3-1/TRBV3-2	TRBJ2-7	CASSRQGSSYEQYF	TGTGCCAGCAGCCGACAGGGGAGCTCCTACGAGCAGTACTTC
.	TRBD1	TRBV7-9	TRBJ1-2	CASSFRDRDVLDGYTF	TGTGCCAGCAGTTTCCGGGACAGGGACGTCTTAGATGGCTACACCTTC
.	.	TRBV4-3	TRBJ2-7	CASSQEYPGAYEQYF	TGCGCCAGCAGCCAAGAGTATCCAGGGGCCTACGAGCAGTACTTC
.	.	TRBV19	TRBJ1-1	CASIGDRGTEAFF	TGTGCCAGTATCGGTGATAGGGGCACTGAAGCTTTCTTT
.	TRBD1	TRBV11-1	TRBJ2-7	CASSSGQGSSYEQYF	TGTGCCAGCAGCTCGGGACAGGGGAGCTCCTACGAGCAGTACTTC
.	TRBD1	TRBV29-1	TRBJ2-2	CSVFQGAGTGELFF	TGCAGCGTTTTTCAGGGGGCGGGCACCGGGGAGCTGTTTTTT
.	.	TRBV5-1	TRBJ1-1	CASSLAVTNTEAFF	TGCGCCAGCAGCTTGGCGGTCACGAACACTGAAGCTTTCTTT
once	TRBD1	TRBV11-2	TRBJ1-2	CASSFRQGGYTF	TGTGCCAGCAGCTTCCGACAGGGGGGCTACACCTTC
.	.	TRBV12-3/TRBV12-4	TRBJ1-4	CASRSLKGEKLFF	TGTGCCAGCCGGAGTCTTAAGGGTGAAAAACTGTTTTTT
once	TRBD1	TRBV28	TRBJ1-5	CASSLTGAGQPQHF	TGTGCCAGCAGTTTGACAGGGGCAGGGCAGCCCCAGCATTTT
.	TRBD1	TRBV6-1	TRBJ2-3	CASSDRDRATDTQYF	TGTGCCAGCAGTGACCGGGACAGGGCCACAGATACGCAGTATTTT
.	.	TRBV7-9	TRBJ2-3	CASSQIGGLADTQYF	TGTGCCAGCAGCCAGATAGGGGGGCTGGCAGATACGCAGTATTTT
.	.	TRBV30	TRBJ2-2	CAWSNRWAGELFF	TGTGCCTGGAGTAATCGATGGGCCGGGGAGCTGTTTTTT
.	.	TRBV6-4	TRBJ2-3	CASSPVGGATDTQYF	TGTGCCAGCTCCCCTGTGGGGGGGGCCACAGATACGCAGTATTTT
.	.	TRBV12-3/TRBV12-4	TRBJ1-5	CASSLANQPQHF	TGTGCCAGCAGTTTAGCCAATCAGCCCCAGCATTTT
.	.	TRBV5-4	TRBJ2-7	CASSFGRGNEQYF	TGTGCCAGCAGCTTTGGCAGGGGCAACGAGCAGTACTTC
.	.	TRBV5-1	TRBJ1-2	CASSLVYGEDGYTF	TGCGCCAGCAGCTTGGTATACGGAGAGGATGGCTACACCTTC
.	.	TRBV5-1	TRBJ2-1	CASSPGAGGLDNEQFF	TGCGCCAGCAGCCCTGGCGCCGGGGGACTGGATAATGAGCAGTTCTTC
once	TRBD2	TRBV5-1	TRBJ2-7	CASRDTSATYEQYF	TGCGCCAGCAGGGATACTAGCGCTACCTACGAGCAGTACTTC
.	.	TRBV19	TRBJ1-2	CASSIALGDGYTF	TGTGCCAGTAGTATAGCTTTAGGGGATGGCTACACCTTC
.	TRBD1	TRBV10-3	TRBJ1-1	CAINLYRGRLGEAFF	TGTGCCATCAACCTCTACAGGGGCAGGTTGGGTGAAGCTTTCTTT
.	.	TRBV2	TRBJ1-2	CASSEALAGGYTF	TGTGCCAGCAGTGAAGCGCTGGCAGGAGGCTACACCTTC
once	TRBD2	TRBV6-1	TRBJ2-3	CASSELAGSTDTQYF	TGTGCCAGCAGTGAACTAGCGGGAAGCACAGATACGCAGTATTTT
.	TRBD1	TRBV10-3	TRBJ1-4	CAISEPPGQGGNEKLFF	TGTGCCATCAGTGAACCCCCGGGACAGGGGGGTAATGAAAAACTGTTTTTT
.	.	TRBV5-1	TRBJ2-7	CASSLVPATSYEQYF	TGCGCCAGCAGCTTGGTGCCAGCCACGTCCTACGAGCAGTACTTC
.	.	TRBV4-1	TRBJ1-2	CASRAGTAYGYTF	TGCGCCAGCAGGGCCGGGACGGCCTATGGCTACACCTTC
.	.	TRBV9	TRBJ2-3	CASSGDVGLDTQYF	TGTGCCAGCAGCGGTGATGTGGGCCTGGATACGCAGTATTTT
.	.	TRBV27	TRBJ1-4	CASSLRGAYNEKLFF	TGTGCCAGCAGTTTACGGGGGGCCTACAATGAAAAACTGTTTTTT
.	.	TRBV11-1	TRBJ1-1	CASSAAQGWTEAFF	TGTGCCAGCAGCGCCGCCCAGGGGTGGACTGAAGCTTTCTTT
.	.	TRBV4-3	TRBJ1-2	CASSQDRSHVGEITF	TGCGCCAGCAGCCAAGATCGGAGTCACGTGGGAGAGATCACCTTC